These 6 T cell receptor beta chains were all obtained from the same sample, sequenced in a study of long-term antiretroviral therapy in people with HIV. The libraries were made with immunoSEQ v3.0 at survey level. The table came from immunoSEQ multiplex PCR; TCRdb's copy has only in-frame clones and leaves some out. Of around 21,000 clones listed, roughly nine tenths are singletons. Material: unsorted PBMCs, obtained about 4.5 years before starting antiretroviral therapy. The origin of the receptors is a woman aged 25 to 45 with HIV.

The chain combines TRBV14 with TRBJ2-2; D remains ambiguous. The CDR3 has 14 amino acids. V was clipped by 4 bases and J by 5 bases, with 11 bases between them. Germline lookup yields CDR1 SGHDN and CDR2 FVKESK. The CDR3 region is CASSPYPRTGELFF. The DNA for the CDR3 is TGTGCCAGCAGCCCCTACCCGAGAACCGGGGAGCTGTTTTTT. Full variable domain (rest looked up from reference TRBV14 and TRBJ2-2): EAGVTQFPSHSVIEKGQTVTLRCDPISGHDNLYWYRRVMGKEIKFLLHFVKESKQDESGMPNNRFLAERTGGTYSTLKVQPAELEDSGVYFCASSPYPRTGELFFGEGSRLTVL.

The chain combines TRBV6-9 with TRBJ1-5, with D possibly matching TRBD1 (5 bases). In germline, CDR1 is MNHGY, CDR2 SVAAGI. The V and J ends lost 8 bases and 4 bases respectively, with 21 bases between them. The length of the CDR3 is 16 residues. DNA of the CDR3: TGTGCCAGCCAAGGAAGTGTAGGTGGGGGAAATCAGCCCCAGCATTTT. Encoded protein: CASQGSVGGGNQPQHF.

The genes are TRBV11-1 and TRBJ1-1, with a weak D call TRBD1 (6 bases). V was pared by 5 bases and J by 0 bases, with 10 bases between. Germline CDR1 is SGHAT and CDR2 is FQDESV (reference sequence). This CDR3 is built from 14 residues. The CDR3 DNA follows: TGTGCCAGCAGCCCACAGGGCCTGAACACTGAAGCTTTCTTT. It yields the protein CASSPQGLNTEAFF.

V and J are TRBV6-5 and TRBJ1-4; D gene ambiguous. V lost 5 bases, J lost 0 bases, and 10 bases lay in between. The CDR3 has 15 residues. Germline V gives CDR1 MNHEY, CDR2 SVGAGI. The CDR3: CASSGPPATNEKLFF. CDR3 coding DNA: TGTGCCAGCAGTGGCCCGCCTGCAACTAATGAAAAACTGTTTTTT.

V and J are TRBV5-1 and TRBJ2-2; 7 positions match TRBD1. Trimming cost V 7 bases and J 9 bases; bases outside gene matches: 6. Germline loops: CDR1 SGHRS, CDR2 YFSETQ. The CDR3 runs 12 residues. Here the CDR3 reads CASRRTGRELFF. The CDR3 nucleotides are TGCGCCAGCCGAAGGACAGGCAGGGAGCTGTTTTTT.

This chain connects TRBV19 to TRBJ2-7; D ambiguous. This CDR3 spans 15 amino acids. Trimming took off 8 bases at V and 0 bases at J, with 17 bases between the two ends. Germline lookup yields CDR1 LNHDA and CDR2 SQIVND (reference sequence). CDR3 amino acids: CASSPRRRDSYEQYF. The CDR3 DNA is TGTGCCAGTTCCCCCCGGAGAAGGGACTCCTACGAGCAGTACTTC.